In its sample, the clone carrying this T cell receptor beta chain ranks as medium-sized. CDR1 is WSHSY and CDR2 is SAAADI in the germline V gene. The V gene end was trimmed by 5 bases and the J gene end by 3 bases; junction bases not matched to a gene: 3. This CDR3 region has 13 residues. This sample stems from a study of blood T cell repertoires in COVID-19. For the study at large: Samples came from the United States, Italy and Spain, spanning acute and convalescent COVID-19. PBMCs, B-cell-depleted T cells, or T cells provided the cDNA or gDNA that made up the material.

In the authors' methods: Reference gene primer amplification gave nucleated cell count estimates. Profiled with immunoSEQ multiplex PCR; TCRdb holds only in-frame clones, not every one. That table gives V, J and clone size, and the DNA gave D and trimming. The table shows around 75,000 clones, with 90% occurring only once. The gene calls are TRBV10-2 and TRBJ2-7; 8 nucleotides agree with TRBD2. The specimen sequenced was peripheral blood. The source is a man aged 45-65 years with acute or convalescent COVID-19. This CDR3 is CASSSGSLYEQYF. CDR3 nucleotides: TGCGCCAGCAGTAGCGGGAGTCTCTACGAGCAGTACTTC.